This paragraph covers one T cell receptor beta chain sequence. Antigen unknown. The sample belongs to a study of T cells in Graves' hyperthyroidism and ophthalmopathy. Study information: Peripheral blood collection took place at initial diagnosis, before any treatment. Study results and limitations: Ophthalmopathy stood apart from stable hyperthyroidism in a 13 V-J model.

Used for diagnoses were clinical symptoms, serum thyroxine and TRAb, thyroid ultrasound and orbital computed tomography. The authors obtained PBMCs from around 10 ml of fresh peripheral blood. Regions amplified from RNA transcripts were the TCR beta CDR3 regions. The study used the HTBI primer set for a first-round RT-PCR of the TCR CDR3. One entry per CDR3 protein, called by TCRdb with MiXCR from the multiplex PCR reads. The profile covers approximately 520,000 distinct CDR3 sequences, with 20% to 25% appearing a single time and around 27% taken by the ten largest. Sequenced sample: blood. The origin of this receptor is a young man with Graves' hyperthyroidism.

Here the CDR3 DNA reads TGCAGTGCTTCACCGGGACTAGCGGGAGATTACGGCGAGCAGTACTTC. Residues: CSASPGLAGDYGEQYF. V is TRBV20-1 and J is TRBJ2-7, with 14 positions matching TRBD2. The junction had 12 bases not matched to a gene; V was cut back by 5 bases and J by 6 bases. Germline CDR1 and CDR2: DFQATT and SNEGSKA (reference sequence). This CDR3 has 16 residues.